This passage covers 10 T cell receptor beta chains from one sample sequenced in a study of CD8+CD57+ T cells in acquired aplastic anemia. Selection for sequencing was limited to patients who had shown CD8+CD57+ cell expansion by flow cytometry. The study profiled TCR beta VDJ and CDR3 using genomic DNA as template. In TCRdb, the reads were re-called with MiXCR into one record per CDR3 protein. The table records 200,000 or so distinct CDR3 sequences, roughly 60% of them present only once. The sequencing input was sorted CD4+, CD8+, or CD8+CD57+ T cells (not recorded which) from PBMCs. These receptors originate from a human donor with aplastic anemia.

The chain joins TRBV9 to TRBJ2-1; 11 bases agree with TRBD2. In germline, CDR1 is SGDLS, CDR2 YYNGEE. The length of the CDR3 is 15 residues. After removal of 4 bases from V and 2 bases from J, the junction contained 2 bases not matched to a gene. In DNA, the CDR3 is TGTGCCAGCAGCATTAGCGGGAGGGCCTACAATGAGCAGTTCTTC. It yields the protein CASSISGRAYNEQFF. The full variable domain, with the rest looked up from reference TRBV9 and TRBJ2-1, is DSGVTQTPKHLITATGQRVTLRCSPRSGDLSVYWYQQSLDQGLQFLIQYYNGEERAKGNILERFSAQQFPDLHSELNLSSLELGDSALYFCASSISGRAYNEQFFGPGTRLTVL.

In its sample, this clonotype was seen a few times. The CDR3 spells CASSLEVGDTEAFF. The CDR3 DNA is TGTGCCAGCAGCTTGGAGGTCGGGGACACTGAAGCTTTCTTT. The V call is TRBV7-6, the J call TRBJ1-1; D gene unclear. The CDR3 is made up of 14 amino acids. The V gene's germline CDR1 is SGHVS and CDR2 FNYEAQ. Trimming took 3 bases from V and 3 from J, leaving 11 bases between them. Looking up the rest from reference TRBV7-6 and TRBJ1-1 gives the full variable domain: GAGVSQSPRYKVTKRGQDVALRCDPISGHVSLYWYRQALGQGPEFLTYFNYEAQQDKSGLPNDRFSAERPEGSISTLTIQRTEQRDSAMYRCASSLEVGDTEAFFGQGTRLTVV.

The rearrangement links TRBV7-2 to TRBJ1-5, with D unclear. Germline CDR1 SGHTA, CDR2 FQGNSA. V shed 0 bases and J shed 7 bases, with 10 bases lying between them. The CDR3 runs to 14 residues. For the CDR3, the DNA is TGTGCCAGCAGCTTAGCGGTGGTGGGACAGCCCCAGCATTTT. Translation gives CASSLAVVGQPQHF.

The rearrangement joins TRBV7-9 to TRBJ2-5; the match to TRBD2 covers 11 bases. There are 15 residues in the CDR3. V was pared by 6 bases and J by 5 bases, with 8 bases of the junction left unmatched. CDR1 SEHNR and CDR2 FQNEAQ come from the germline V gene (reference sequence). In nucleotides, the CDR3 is TGTGCCAGCAGTCAACCGGGACTAGCGGCGGAGACCCAGTACTTC. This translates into CASSQPGLAAETQYF.

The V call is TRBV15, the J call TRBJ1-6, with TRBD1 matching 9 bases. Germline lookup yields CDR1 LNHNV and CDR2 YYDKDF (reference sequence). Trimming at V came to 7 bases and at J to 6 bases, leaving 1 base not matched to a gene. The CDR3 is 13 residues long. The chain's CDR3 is CATKTGGNSPLHF. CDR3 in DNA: TGTGCCACCAAGACAGGGGGTAATTCACCCCTCCACTTT.

CDR3 coding DNA: TGTGCCAGTAGTCCTGGATTAGGGGTGATCTATGGCTACACCTTC. It encodes CASSPGLGVIYGYTF. The chain joins TRBV19 to TRBJ1-2, with D tentatively TRBD1 (5 bases). The length of the CDR3 is 15 residues. Looked up from germline, CDR1 is LNHDA and CDR2 is SQIVND (reference sequence). V lost 5 bases to trimming and J lost 4 bases, with 17 bases between them.

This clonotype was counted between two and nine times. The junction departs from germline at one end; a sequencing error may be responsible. The CDR3 DNA follows: TGTGCCGGCAGCTTAACCCCCACTACCTACGAGCAGTACTTC. It translates to CAGSLTPTTYEQYF. V and J are TRBV7-3 and TRBJ2-7; D is unclear. There are 14 residues in the CDR3. The germline gives CDR1 SGHTA, CDR2 FQGTGA.

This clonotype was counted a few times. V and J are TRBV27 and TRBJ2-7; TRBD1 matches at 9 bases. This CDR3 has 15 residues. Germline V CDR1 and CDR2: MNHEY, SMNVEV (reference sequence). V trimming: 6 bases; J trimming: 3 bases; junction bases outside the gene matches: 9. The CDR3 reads CASSPTGTGSYEQYF. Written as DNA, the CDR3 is TGTGCCAGCAGCCCTACCGGGACAGGGAGCTACGAGCAGTACTTC.

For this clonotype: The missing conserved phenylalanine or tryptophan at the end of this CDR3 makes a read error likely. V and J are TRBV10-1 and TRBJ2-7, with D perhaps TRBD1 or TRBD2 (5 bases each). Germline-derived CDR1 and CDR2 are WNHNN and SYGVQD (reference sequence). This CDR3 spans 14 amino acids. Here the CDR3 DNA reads TGTGCCAGCAGAAATAGCGAGGGGATCAACGAGCAGTACTCC. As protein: CASRNSEGINEQYS.

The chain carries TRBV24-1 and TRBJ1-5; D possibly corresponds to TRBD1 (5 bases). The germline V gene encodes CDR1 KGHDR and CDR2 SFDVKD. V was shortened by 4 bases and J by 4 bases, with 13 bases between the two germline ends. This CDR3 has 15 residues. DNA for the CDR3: TGTGCCACCAGTGAGGATGGGACTGTGAATCAGCCCCAGCATTTT. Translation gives CATSEDGTVNQPQHF.